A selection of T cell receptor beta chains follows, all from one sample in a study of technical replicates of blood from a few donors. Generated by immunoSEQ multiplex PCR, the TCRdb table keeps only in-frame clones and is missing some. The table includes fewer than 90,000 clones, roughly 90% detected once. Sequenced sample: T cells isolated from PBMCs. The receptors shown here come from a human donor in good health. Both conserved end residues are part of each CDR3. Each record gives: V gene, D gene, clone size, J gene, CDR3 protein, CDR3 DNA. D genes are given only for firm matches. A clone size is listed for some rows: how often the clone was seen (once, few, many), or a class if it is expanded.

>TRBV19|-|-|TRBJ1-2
CASSYYYGYTF
TGTGCCAGTAGTTACTATTATGGCTACACCTTC
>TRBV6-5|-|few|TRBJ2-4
CASSYSYAKNIQYF
TGTGCCAGCAGTTACTCATATGCCAAAAACATTCAGTACTTC
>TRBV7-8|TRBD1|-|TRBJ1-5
CASSLYQGEFQPQHF
TGTGCCAGCAGCCTCTATCAGGGGGAATTTCAGCCCCAGCATTTT
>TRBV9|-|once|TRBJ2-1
CASSVGGYEQFF
TGTGCCAGCAGCGTAGGGGGCTATGAGCAGTTCTTC
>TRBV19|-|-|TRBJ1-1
CASSFGLAGTEAFF
TGTGCCAGTAGCTTCGGGTTGGCGGGCACTGAAGCTTTCTTT
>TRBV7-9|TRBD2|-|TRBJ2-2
CASLLAGGRTGELFF
TGTGCCAGCCTCCTAGCGGGAGGGAGGACCGGGGAGCTGTTTTTT
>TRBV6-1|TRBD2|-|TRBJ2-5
CASSGTSGRETQYF
TGTGCCAGCAGTGGGACTAGCGGGAGAGAGACCCAGTACTTC
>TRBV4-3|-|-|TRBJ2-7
CASKWMRVCYEQYF
TGCGCCAGCAAATGGATGAGGGTGTGCTACGAGCAGTACTTC
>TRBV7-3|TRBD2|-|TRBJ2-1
CASSRGGRANEQFF
TGTGCCAGCAGCAGGGGCGGGAGGGCAAATGAGCAGTTCTTC
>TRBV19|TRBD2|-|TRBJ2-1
CASRRTSGIGNEQFF
TGTGCCAGTAGACGGACTAGCGGGATAGGCAATGAGCAGTTCTTC
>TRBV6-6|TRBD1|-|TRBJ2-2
CASSYPGQGNTGELFF
TGTGCCAGCAGTTACCCCGGACAGGGGAACACCGGGGAGCTGTTTTTT
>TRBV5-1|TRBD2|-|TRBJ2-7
CASSLDEREGNYEQYF
TGCGCCAGCAGCTTGGACGAGCGGGAGGGGAACTACGAGCAGTACTTC
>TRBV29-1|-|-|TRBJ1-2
CSVESQDGYTF
TGCAGCGTTGAAAGTCAGGATGGCTACACCTTC
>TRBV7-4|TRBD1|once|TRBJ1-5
CASSLAQRDRGTQPQHF
TGTGCCAGCAGCTTAGCGCAGAGAGACAGGGGGACTCAGCCCCAGCATTTT
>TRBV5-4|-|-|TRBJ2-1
CATAVSSYNEQFF
TGTGCCACCGCTGTCTCGAGTTACAATGAGCAGTTCTTC
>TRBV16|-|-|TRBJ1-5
CASSRGMSNQPQHF
TGTGCCAGCAGCCGAGGGATGAGCAATCAGCCCCAGCATTTT
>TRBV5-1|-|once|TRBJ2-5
CASSPTREETQYF
TGCGCCAGCAGCCCTACGAGGGAAGAGACCCAGTACTTC
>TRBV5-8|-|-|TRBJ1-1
CASSFLEAFF
TGTGCCAGCAGCTTCCTTGAAGCTTTCTTT
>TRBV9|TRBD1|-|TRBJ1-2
CASSVVETGGEGYTF
TGTGCCAGCAGCGTAGTAGAGACAGGGGGAGAGGGCTACACCTTC
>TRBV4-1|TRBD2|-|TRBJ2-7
CASSQFGSSGLSYEQYF
TGCGCCAGCAGCCAATTCGGATCTAGCGGCTTATCCTACGAGCAGTACTTC
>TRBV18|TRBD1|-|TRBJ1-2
CASSPDDRGRPNYGYTF
TGTGCCAGCTCACCGGACGACAGGGGGCGCCCCAACTATGGCTACACCTTC
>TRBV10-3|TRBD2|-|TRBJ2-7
CAITDQRGLAGGEQYF
TGTGCCATCACCGACCAAAGGGGACTAGCGGGAGGCGAGCAGTACTTC
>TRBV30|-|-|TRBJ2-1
CACKGGGNEQFF
TGTGCCTGTAAGGGAGGGGGCAATGAGCAGTTCTTC
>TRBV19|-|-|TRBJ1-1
CATSTGHTEAFF
TGTGCCACCTCAACAGGGCACACTGAAGCTTTCTTT
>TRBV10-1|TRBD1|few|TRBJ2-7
CASTAGTGDSEQYF
TGCGCCAGCACCGCCGGGACAGGGGATAGCGAGCAGTACTTC
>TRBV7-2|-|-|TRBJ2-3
CASSLVSRLSADTQYF
TGTGCCAGCAGCTTAGTATCTAGATTGTCAGCAGATACGCAGTATTTT
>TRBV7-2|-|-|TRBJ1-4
CATKRTVNEKLFF
TGTGCCACCAAGAGGACAGTTAATGAAAAACTGTTTTTT
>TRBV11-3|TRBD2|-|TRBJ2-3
CASSATRLAGGPSTDTQYF
TGTGCCAGCAGTGCTACCCGACTAGCGGGAGGGCCTTCTACAGATACGCAGTATTTT
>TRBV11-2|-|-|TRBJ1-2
CASSLVSYRAFNYGYTF
TGTGCCAGCAGCTTAGTATCCTACAGGGCCTTTAACTATGGCTACACCTTC
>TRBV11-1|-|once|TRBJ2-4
CASSIHGETKNIQYF
TGTGCCAGCAGTATTCACGGGGAAACCAAAAACATTCAGTACTTC
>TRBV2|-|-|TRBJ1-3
CASTSYSGNTIYF
TGTGCCAGCACGAGCTACTCTGGAAACACCATATATTTT
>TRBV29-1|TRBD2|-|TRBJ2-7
CSVGASGNYEQYF
TGCAGCGTTGGGGCTAGCGGGAACTACGAGCAGTACTTC